These T cell receptor beta chains were read from a single sample in a study of CD8 T cells in ankylosing spondylitis. MiXCR was run by TCRdb on the 5' RACE reads, yielding one entry per CDR3 protein. Here the sample spans 750,000 to 850,000 distinct CDR3 sequences, roughly 12% being singletons. Specimen: blood, either unsorted or a sorted T cell fraction (not recorded which). These receptors were collected from a male donor with ankylosing spondylitis. Each CDR3 is given without its conserved first and last residue. A D gene is named only where the DNA matches it firmly.

CDR3 protein	D gene	V gene	J gene
SVEGLSRNEQF	TRBD2	TRBV29-1	TRBJ2-1
SASPTPLNTEAF	-	TRBV20-1	TRBJ1-1
ASSLDGQGTDTQY	TRBD1	TRBV5-1	TRBJ2-3
SARQGANTEAF	TRBD1	TRBV29-1	TRBJ1-1
SARVANYGYT	-	TRBV20-1	TRBJ1-2
SASRVGQNQETQY	TRBD1	TRBV20-1	TRBJ2-5
SASRSQGAGEKLF	TRBD1	TRBV20-1	TRBJ1-4
ASRTPGTGGANTEAF	TRBD1	TRBV6-2/TRBV6-3	TRBJ1-1
SARDSGLVSYEQY	TRBD2	TRBV20-1	TRBJ2-7
ASSPRQSGANVLT	-	TRBV4-2	TRBJ2-6
SAKRTDTQY	-	TRBV20-1	TRBJ2-3
ASTDPWSGETQY	-	TRBV6-1	TRBJ2-5
ASSFPGTGYEQY	TRBD1	TRBV7-2	TRBJ2-7
SALDRGRGGYT	TRBD1	TRBV20-1	TRBJ1-2